Following are 15 T cell receptor beta chains from one sample sequenced in a study of blood T cells in healthy people across ages. Then a second PCR, running about 6 to 12 cycles, was carried out with a sample-barcoded 5' primer and a J-beta primer mix. TCRdb fed the 5' RACE reads into MiXCR, producing one record per CDR3 protein. The sample consists of about 1 million distinct CDR3 sequences, around 43% of them appearing once. Sample: blood. The source of these receptors is a woman aged 55-70 years in good health.

This clonotype has a count of ten or more. This sequence joins TRBV7-2 and TRBJ2-5; D is uncertain. V lost 5 bases and J 2 bases, leaving 9 bases between the germline ends. Germline CDR1 is SGHTA and CDR2 is FQGNSA. The CDR3 has 13 residues. The CDR3 loop reads CASSTRTQETQYF. CDR3 coding DNA: TGTGCCAGCAGCACCCGGACGCAAGAGACCCAGTACTTC. Full variable domain (missing parts from reference TRBV7-2 and TRBJ2-5): GAGVSQSPSNKVTEKGKDVELRCDPISGHTALYWYRQSLGQGLEFLIYFQGNSAPDKSGLPSDRFSAERTGGSVSTLTIQRTQQEDSAVYLCASSTRTQETQYFGPGTRLLVL.

DNA of the CDR3: TGTGCCAGCAGCAATAGACTAGCGGGAGACGACAATGAGCAGTTCTTC. Amino acids: CASSNRLAGDDNEQFF. The rearrangement uses TRBV11-2 and TRBJ2-1; TRBD2 aligns across 12 bases. Germline V gene data show CDR1 as SGHAT and CDR2 as FQNNGV. The J segment lost 5 bases and the V segment lost 5 bases, leaving 7 bases of the junction unmatched. The CDR3 contains 16 residues.

This clonotype was recorded a few times. CDR3 bases: TGCAGCGTTGAAAGCGGGAGGGCCCAACCCTACAATGAGCAGTTCTTC. This translates into CSVESGRAQPYNEQFF. The chain carries TRBV29-1 and TRBJ2-1; 10 bases match TRBD2. The junction had 6 bases not matched to a gene; V was cut back by 2 bases and J by 2 bases. This CDR3 has 16 residues. Germline assignment: CDR1 SQVTM and CDR2 ANQGSEA.

Many counts were recorded for this clonotype. The chain uses TRBV29-1 and TRBJ2-7, with 10 bases matching TRBD1. The CDR3 length is 12 residues. Unmatched junction bases numbered 7, after V lost 7 bases and J lost 7 bases. The germline V gene has CDR1 SQVTM and CDR2 ANQGSEA. This CDR3 reads CSGRQGAGEQYF. In nucleotides, the CDR3 is TGCAGCGGTAGACAGGGGGCGGGTGAGCAGTACTTC.

Only a few counts were recorded for this clonotype. This sequence joins TRBV20-1 and TRBJ2-1; possibly TRBD1 for D (6 bases). CDR3 length: 15 amino acids. Germline V gives CDR1 DFQATT, CDR2 SNEGSKA (reference sequence). The V gene lost 2 bases and the J gene lost 3 bases, with 14 bases spanning the gap. CDR3 sequence reads: CSARSSSRGYNEQFF. CDR3 DNA sequence: TGCAGTGCTAGATCCTCGTCCAGGGGCTACAATGAGCAGTTCTTC.

The chain combines TRBV15 with TRBJ2-7; the D gene is possibly TRBD2 (5 bases). This CDR3 region has 15 residues. Germline CDR1 is LNHNV and CDR2 is YYDKDF (reference sequence). The V end lost 3 bases, the J end lost 5 bases, and 17 bases lay between the germline ends. CDR3 DNA sequence: TGTGCCACCAGCAGGACACGCCGGGGTGGCGACGAGCAGTACTTC. It translates to CATSRTRRGGDEQYF.

The rearrangement links TRBV12-3 or TRBV12-4 to TRBJ2-1; 11 bases match TRBD2. The V and J ends lost 6 bases and 13 bases, in that order; junction bases with no gene match: 8. The CDR3 loop spans 13 amino acids. The chain's CDR3 is CASSNGLAGGQFF. As DNA, the CDR3 is TGTGCCAGCAGCAACGGACTAGCGGGTGGCCAGTTCTTC.

The chain combines TRBV7-2 with TRBJ2-7; D unresolved. Germline V CDR1 and CDR2: SGHTA, FQGNSA. The CDR3 has 14 residues. Trimming removed 5 bases from V and 7 bases from J, with 18 bases in between. The CDR3 loop is CASSRDGLVLEQYF. In DNA, the CDR3 is TGTGCCAGCAGCCGCGACGGGTTGGTTTTGGAGCAGTACTTC.

The chain joins TRBV5-1 to TRBJ1-5, with TRBD1 as a possible D gene (5 bases). The CDR3 length is 15 residues. The germline V and J ends were trimmed by 4 bases and 0 bases, with 11 bases remaining between them. Looked up from germline, CDR1 is SGHRS and CDR2 is YFSETQ. This CDR3 is CASSPDSYSNQPQHF. The CDR3 DNA reads as TGCGCCAGCAGCCCCGACAGCTATAGCAATCAGCCCCAGCATTTT.

This clonotype was seen a few times. The CDR3 bases are TGTGCCAGCAGTTTATCGGGATTCCTTACGTCTACTAGCACAGATACGCAGTATTTT. Translation gives CASSLSGFLTSTSTDTQYF. V gene TRBV12-3 or TRBV12-4 combines with J gene TRBJ2-3; possibly TRBD2 for D (5 bases). The CDR3 spans 19 residues. V was cut by 2 bases and J by 0 bases, with 21 bases left in between.

This chain links TRBV4-2 with TRBJ2-5; 9 bases fit TRBD2. The germline V gene has CDR1 LGHNA and CDR2 YNFKEQ. The CDR3 spans 17 residues. The ends lost 4 bases at V and 11 bases at J; junction bases unmatched: 20. CDR3 DNA sequence: TGTGCCAGCAGCCGAATTAGCGGGAGTCGGTCCTACAATGAGCAGTACTTC. Translation gives CASSRISGSRSYNEQYF.

The chain joins TRBV6-5 to TRBJ2-1, with 14 bases identical to TRBD2. Germline V lookup: CDR1 MNHEY, CDR2 SVGAGI. This CDR3 has 18 residues. The V gene end was trimmed by 0 bases and the J gene end by 3 bases; junction bases not matched to a gene: 4. CDR3 sequence: CASSYSPGLAGVYNEQFF. The CDR3 DNA follows: TGTGCCAGCAGTTACTCCCCGGGACTAGCGGGAGTCTACAATGAGCAGTTCTTC.

The chain recombines TRBV6-5 with TRBJ1-5; 8 bases agree with TRBD1. The CDR3 contains 17 residues. Germline V gene lookup returns CDR1 MNHEY and CDR2 SVGAGI. The trim removed 2 bases at V and 0 bases at J, leaving 6 bases unmatched. This chain's CDR3 is CASSYQDRDYSNQPQHF. CDR3 coding DNA: TGTGCCAGCAGTTACCAGGACAGGGATTATAGCAATCAGCCCCAGCATTTT.

In its sample, this clonotype was seen a few times. The V call is TRBV20-1, the J call TRBJ2-1, with 14 bases that match TRBD2. Germline V gene sequence: CDR1 DFQATT, CDR2 SNEGSKA (reference sequence). This CDR3 has 18 amino acids. V lost 0 bases to trimming and J lost 0 bases; unmatched junction nucleotides: 4. CDR3 in amino acids: CSARDGLAGGLSYNEQFF. CDR3 coding DNA: TGCAGTGCTAGAGACGGACTAGCGGGAGGTCTCTCCTACAATGAGCAGTTCTTC.

The genes are TRBV27 and TRBJ2-7; D gene unclear. The CDR3 is made up of 15 amino acids. V was trimmed by 0 bases and J by 0 bases, leaving 9 bases between them. Germline values: CDR1 MNHEY, CDR2 SMNVEV (reference sequence). CDR3 DNA: TGTGCCAGCAGTTTATCTCCCCTCGGCTCCTACGAGCAGTACTTC. It translates to CASSLSPLGSYEQYF.